These 26 T cell receptor beta chains came from one sample sequenced in a study of technical replicates of blood from several donors. Repertoires were generated with immunoSEQ multiplex PCR, while TCRdb's copy carries only in-frame clones and drops some. Of about 91,000 clones listed, less than 95% were seen once; the top ten hold under 0.3%. The sample consisted of T cells isolated from PBMCs. The source of these receptors is a human donor in good health.

J is TRBJ1-2 and V is TRBV6-1; TRBD1 might be the D (5 bases). V gave up 2 bases and J gave up 3 bases, with 13 bases separating them. Germline CDR1 and CDR2: MNHNS and SASEGT. The CDR3 contains 15 residues. CDR3 protein: CASSETPGNHYGYTF. In nucleotides, the CDR3 is TGTGCCAGCAGTGAAACCCCAGGGAATCACTATGGCTACACCTTC.

The CDR3 here is CAWRGTGLAGGLAKNIQYF. CDR3 sequence (DNA): TGTGCCTGGAGGGGGACGGGACTAGCGGGGGGTCTAGCCAAAAACATTCAGTACTTC. The chain has TRBV30 and TRBJ2-4; 15 bases are shared with TRBD2. The junction had 9 bases not matched to a gene; V was cut back by 3 bases and J by 0 bases. CDR1 is GTSNPN, CDR2 SVGIG, per germline (reference sequence). This CDR3 comprises 19 residues.

This clone was observed a single time. The chain has TRBV30 and TRBJ2-1; weak D call: TRBD2 (7 bases). Germline CDR1 is GTSNPN and CDR2 is SVGIG (reference sequence). This CDR3 has 14 residues. Trimming took 5 bases from V and 0 from J, leaving 11 bases between them. CDR3 DNA: TGTGCCTGGGGTCGGGGGGCCTCCTACAATGAGCAGTTCTTC. Its protein is CAWGRGASYNEQFF.

V and J are TRBV5-4 and TRBJ2-7; perhaps TRBD1 as D (5 bases). Trimming shortened V by 0 bases and J by 2 bases, and 6 bases separated the two germline ends. This CDR3 comprises 13 residues. The germline V gene encodes CDR1 SGHNT and CDR2 YYREEE (reference sequence). In nucleotides, the CDR3 is TGTGCCAGCAGCTTGGGCAGGGCCTACGAGCAGTACTTC. Residues: CASSLGRAYEQYF.

V gene TRBV6-1 combines with J gene TRBJ1-5; D might be TRBD1 (5 bases). CDR1 MNHNS and CDR2 SASEGT come from the germline V gene. V lost 8 bases and J lost 3, with 14 bases in between. This CDR3 spans 14 amino acids. The CDR3 DNA follows: TGTGCCAGCCGGACATTAAACTTCAATCAGCCCCAGCATTTT. Translation gives CASRTLNFNQPQHF.

The chain employs TRBV9 and TRBJ2-3; 8 bases map to TRBD2. V dropped 4 bases and J dropped 2; count of bases not matched to a gene: 9. This CDR3 has 16 residues. Germline V lookup: CDR1 SGDLS, CDR2 YYNGEE. CDR3 DNA: TGTGCCAGCAGCCCACGCGGGGGGACCTCCACAGATACGCAGTATTTT. This translates into CASSPRGGTSTDTQYF.

This rearrangement joins TRBV7-9 to TRBJ1-1, with 8 bases lining up with TRBD1. This CDR3 has 16 amino acids. Losses at the gene ends were 5 bases for V and 1 base for J; bases not matched to a gene: 9. Germline V lookup: CDR1 SEHNR, CDR2 FQNEAQ (reference sequence). For the CDR3, the DNA is TGTGCCAGCAGCCGAATTCCGGGACAGGAGAACACTGAAGCTTTCTTT. This gives the protein CASSRIPGQENTEAFF. Full variable domain (remainder filled in from reference TRBV7-9 and TRBJ1-1): DTGVSQNPRHKITKRGQNVTFRCDPISEHNRLYWYRQTLGQGPEFLTYFQNEAQLEKSRLLSDRFSAERPKGSFSTLEIQRTEQGDSAMYLCASSRIPGQENTEAFFGQGTRLTVV.

The count of this clone is one. This chain joins TRBV6-1 and TRBJ2-7; TRBD1 is a possible D gene (6 bases). The CDR3 consists of 15 residues. CDR1 and CDR2 from the germline V gene are MNHNS and SASEGT. Trimming removed 0 bases at V and 2 bases at J, with 11 bases between. DNA of the CDR3: TGTGCCAGCAGTGAAGCCCAGGACAGAACCTACGAGCAGTACTTC. Residues: CASSEAQDRTYEQYF.

The J gene is TRBJ2-3, the V gene TRBV7-9, with 7 bases identical to TRBD1. Losses at the gene ends were 1 base for V and 0 bases for J; bases not matched to a gene: 1. This CDR3 has 15 residues. Germline CDR1 SEHNR, CDR2 FQNEAQ (reference sequence). The CDR3 sequence: CASSLGDRSTDTQYF. The CDR3 DNA reads TGTGCCAGCAGCTTAGGGGACAGAAGCACAGATACGCAGTATTTT.

V gene TRBV7-7 combines with J gene TRBJ1-1; TRBD1 might be the D (5 bases). Germline values: CDR1 SSHAT, CDR2 FNYEAQ (reference sequence). This CDR3 is 15 amino acids long. CDR3 region: CATQTHETAYTEAFF. CDR3 nucleotide sequence: TGTGCTACCCAAACGCACGAGACAGCATACACTGAAGCTTTCTTT.

In nucleotides, the CDR3 is TGCGCCAGCAGCCCCACCATCCGGGGCACAGATACGCAGTATTTT. Translation gives CASSPTIRGTDTQYF. This chain connects TRBV4-1 to TRBJ2-3; no firm D call. With 4 bases removed from V and 1 base from J, the gap between germline ends came to 12 bases. Germline V gives CDR1 MGHRA, CDR2 YSYEKL. This CDR3 region has 15 residues.

This chain connects TRBV10-1 to TRBJ2-1; 7 bases align to TRBD1. Germline V lookup: CDR1 WNHNN, CDR2 SYGVQD (reference sequence). CDR3 length: 14 residues. The trim removed 2 bases at V and 7 bases at J, leaving 5 bases unmatched. The CDR3 sequence is CASSEPEQGNEQFF. CDR3 DNA: TGCGCCAGCAGTGAGCCGGAACAGGGGAATGAGCAGTTCTTC.

The chain has TRBV5-1 and TRBJ2-2; TRBD1 agrees at 7 bases. V was clipped by 5 bases and J by 2 bases; unmatched bases: 12. The CDR3 has 17 amino acids. Germline V gene data show CDR1 as SGHRS and CDR2 as YFSETQ. The CDR3 loop reads CASSFSFDRVNTGELFF. The CDR3 bases are TGCGCCAGCAGTTTTTCCTTTGACAGGGTAAACACCGGGGAGCTGTTTTTT.

The chain has TRBV10-2 and TRBJ1-6; 7 bases fit TRBD1. V gave up 7 bases and J gave up 9 bases; unmatched junction bases: 12. There are 15 residues in the CDR3. Germline V gene lookup returns CDR1 WSHSY and CDR2 SAAADI. The CDR3 region has the DNA TGCGCCAGCACCCAGACAGGGTACGACGGTTCACCCCTCCACTTT. As protein: CASTQTGYDGSPLHF.

This chain links TRBV6-5 with TRBJ1-1, with D unresolved. Germline V lookup: CDR1 MNHEY, CDR2 SVGAGI. Trimming stripped 10 bases from V and 0 bases from J, with 12 bases between. The CDR3 is 13 amino acids. The CDR3 protein is CATHSSLNTEAFF. The CDR3 bases are TGTGCCACGCACAGCTCTTTGAACACTGAAGCTTTCTTT.

The chain is built from TRBV7-9 and TRBJ1-6; TRBD1 agrees at 7 bases. This CDR3 comprises 15 residues. The V and J ends lost 1 base and 7 bases, in that order; junction bases with no gene match: 4. Germline CDR1 is SEHNR and CDR2 is FQNEAQ (reference sequence). The CDR3 nucleotides are TGTGCCAGCAGCTTAGTACAGGGGAGGAATTCACCCCTCCACTTT. Translation: CASSLVQGRNSPLHF.

The J gene is TRBJ1-2, the V gene TRBV28, with no clear D. This CDR3 contains 14 residues. The V gene's germline CDR1 is MDHEN and CDR2 SYDVKM. V lost 8 bases and J 4 bases, leaving 17 bases between the germline ends. CDR3 sequence: CASVGELTAYGYTF. The CDR3, as DNA: TGTGCCAGCGTTGGAGAGTTGACGGCCTATGGCTACACCTTC.

The chain carries TRBV7-7 and TRBJ2-1; the match to TRBD2 covers 9 bases. The CDR3 totals 17 residues. Germline CDR1 SSHAT, CDR2 FNYEAQ (reference sequence). V lost 5 bases to trimming and J lost 7 bases; unmatched junction nucleotides: 15. The CDR3 DNA reads as TGTGCCAGCAGCCAAAAACATAGCGGGAGATCGAGGAATGAGCAGTTCTTC. As protein: CASSQKHSGRSRNEQFF.

V is TRBV27 and J is TRBJ2-7; D call uncertain. Trimming removed 2 bases from V and 1 base from J, with 9 bases in between. CDR3 length: 14 amino acids. CDR1 is MNHEY and CDR2 is SMNVEV in the germline V gene (reference sequence). CDR3 sequence (DNA): TGTGCCAGCAGTTTAAGAGAACCATCCTACGAGCAGTACTTC. Its translation is CASSLREPSYEQYF.

The J gene is TRBJ1-1, the V gene TRBV7-9, with a tentative D call TRBD1 (6 bases). Germline CDR1 and CDR2: SEHNR and FQNEAQ (reference sequence). The CDR3 has 14 residues. V was cut by 8 bases and J by 4 bases, with 17 bases left in between. CDR3 region: CASSRGGDGTEAFF. As DNA, the CDR3 is TGTGCCAGCTCGAGAGGGGGGGATGGCACTGAAGCTTTCTTT. Together with reference TRBV7-9 and TRBJ1-1, the CDR3 gives the full variable domain: DTGVSQNPRHKITKRGQNVTFRCDPISEHNRLYWYRQTLGQGPEFLTYFQNEAQLEKSRLLSDRFSAERPKGSFSTLEIQRTEQGDSAMYLCASSRGGDGTEAFFGQGTRLTVV.

The gene calls are TRBV11-3 and TRBJ1-1, with TRBD1 as a possible D gene (6 bases). This CDR3 spans 14 amino acids. Per the germline V gene, CDR1 is SGHNT and CDR2 is YENEEA. Between the trimmed V and J ends, which lost 5 bases and 1 base, there was a span of 11 bases. The CDR3 DNA follows: TGTGCCAGCAGCAGGAGACAGGAGAACACTGAAGCTTTCTTT. Protein sequence: CASSRRQENTEAFF.

The J gene is TRBJ2-7, the V gene TRBV27, with 10 bases that match TRBD1. Trimming at V came to 4 bases and at J to 6 bases, leaving 6 bases not matched to a gene. From germline, CDR1 is MNHEY and CDR2 SMNVEV (reference sequence). This CDR3 region has 14 residues. The CDR3 nucleotides are TGTGCCAGCAGTTCACTGGGACAGGGGAGCGAGCAGTACTTC. Its protein product is CASSSLGQGSEQYF.

The CDR3 reads CASSQHQGSEAFF. The CDR3 DNA follows: TGTGCCAGCAGCCAACACCAGGGTTCTGAAGCTTTCTTT. The chain combines TRBV14 with TRBJ1-1; D may be TRBD1 (5 bases). Germline CDR1 reads SGHDN; CDR2 reads FVKESK. V lost 2 bases to trimming and J lost 6 bases, with 10 bases between them. The CDR3 is 13 residues long.

V gene TRBV7-9 combines with J gene TRBJ2-7; TRBD2 agrees at 8 bases. Trimming at V came to 8 bases and at J to 6 bases, leaving 9 bases not matched to a gene. The V gene's germline CDR1 is SEHNR and CDR2 FQNEAQ (reference sequence). The CDR3 has 13 residues. The CDR3 DNA is TGTGCCAGCCGACAAGCGGGAGTGGGCGAGCAGTACTTC. Translation gives CASRQAGVGEQYF.

V and J are TRBV30 and TRBJ2-3; D is possibly TRBD1 (5 bases). The CDR3 sequence is 15 residues long. Trimming took off 4 bases at V and 0 bases at J, with 14 bases between the two ends. From germline, CDR1 is GTSNPN and CDR2 SVGIG (reference sequence). CDR3 DNA: TGTGCCTGGATTAAGGGGAAAACTAGCACAGATACGCAGTATTTT. This sequence encodes CAWIKGKTSTDTQYF.

The V and J genes are TRBV6-1 and TRBJ2-1, with TRBD2 as a possible D gene (6 bases). The germline gives CDR1 MNHNS, CDR2 SASEGT. The V end was cut by 3 bases, the J end by 4 bases, with 13 bases between. This CDR3 contains 15 residues. The CDR3 sequence is CASSEWRDFYNEQFF. The CDR3 nucleotides are TGTGCCAGCAGTGAGTGGCGGGACTTTTACAATGAGCAGTTCTTC.